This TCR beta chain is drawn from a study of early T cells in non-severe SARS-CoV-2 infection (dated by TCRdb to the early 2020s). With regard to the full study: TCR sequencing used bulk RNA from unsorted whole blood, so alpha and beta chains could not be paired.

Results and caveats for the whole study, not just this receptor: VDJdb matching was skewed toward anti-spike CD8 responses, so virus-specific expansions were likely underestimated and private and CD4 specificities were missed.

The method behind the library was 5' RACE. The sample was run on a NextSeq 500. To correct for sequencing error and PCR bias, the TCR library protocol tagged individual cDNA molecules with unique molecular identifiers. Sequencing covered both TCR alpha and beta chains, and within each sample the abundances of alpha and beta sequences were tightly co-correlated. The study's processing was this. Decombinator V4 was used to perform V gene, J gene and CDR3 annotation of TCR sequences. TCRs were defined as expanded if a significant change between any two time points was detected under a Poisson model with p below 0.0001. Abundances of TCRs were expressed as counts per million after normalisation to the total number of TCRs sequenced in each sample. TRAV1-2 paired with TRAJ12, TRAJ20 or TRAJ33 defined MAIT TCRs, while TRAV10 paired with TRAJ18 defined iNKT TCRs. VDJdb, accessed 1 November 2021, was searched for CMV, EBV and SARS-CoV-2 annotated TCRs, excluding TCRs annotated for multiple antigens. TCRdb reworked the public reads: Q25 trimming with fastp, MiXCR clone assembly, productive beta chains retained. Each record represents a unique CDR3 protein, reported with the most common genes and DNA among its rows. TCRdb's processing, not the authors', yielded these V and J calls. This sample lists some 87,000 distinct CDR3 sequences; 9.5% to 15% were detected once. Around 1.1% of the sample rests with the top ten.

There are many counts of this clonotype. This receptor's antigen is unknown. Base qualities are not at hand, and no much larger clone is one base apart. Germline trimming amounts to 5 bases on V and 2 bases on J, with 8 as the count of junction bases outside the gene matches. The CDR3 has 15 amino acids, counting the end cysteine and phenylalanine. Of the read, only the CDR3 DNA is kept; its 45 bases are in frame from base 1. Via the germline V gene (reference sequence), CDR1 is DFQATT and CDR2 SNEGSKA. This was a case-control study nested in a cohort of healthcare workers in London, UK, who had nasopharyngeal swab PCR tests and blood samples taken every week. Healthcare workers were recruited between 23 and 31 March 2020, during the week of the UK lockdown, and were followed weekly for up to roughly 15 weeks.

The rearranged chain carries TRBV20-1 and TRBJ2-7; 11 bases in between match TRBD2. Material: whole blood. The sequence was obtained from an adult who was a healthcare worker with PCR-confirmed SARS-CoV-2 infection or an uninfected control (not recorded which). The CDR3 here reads CSADHGTSGTYEQYF. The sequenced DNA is TGCAGTGCTGATCACGGGACTAGCGGAACCTACGAGCAGTACTTC.